What follows are 19 T cell receptor beta chains derived from one specimen sequenced in a study of radiotherapy plus CTLA-4 blockade in lung cancer. Only in-frame clones appear in the TCRdb table, and some are missing; sequencing was by immunoSEQ multiplex PCR. This sample carries 70,000 to 90,000 clones, approximately 80% of them seen once, and the ten largest clones take about 0.79%. Sequences were derived from peripheral blood, sampled from a patient treated with radiotherapy plus ipilimumab. All receptors derive from a human donor with non-small cell lung cancer who had stable disease on radiotherapy plus ipilimumab.

This clone was observed a single time. This sequence joins TRBV11-2 and TRBJ2-3, with 9 bases matching TRBD1. The CDR3 is made up of 15 amino acids. Per the germline V gene, CDR1 is SGHAT and CDR2 is FQNNGV. Trimming took 0 bases from V and 9 from J; bases not matched to a gene: 7. This CDR3 reads CASSLDPGQGVTQYF. In DNA form, the CDR3 reads TGTGCCAGCAGCTTAGACCCGGGACAGGGAGTCACGCAGTATTTT.

The J gene is TRBJ2-5, the V gene TRBV5-4; D remains unclear. This CDR3 is built from 14 residues. V was cut by 4 bases and J by 1 base, with 11 bases left in between. CDR1 is SGHNT and CDR2 is YYREEE in the germline V gene (reference sequence). The CDR3 loop is CASSAGPLQETQYF. CDR3 nucleotide sequence: TGTGCCAGCAGCGCCGGCCCCCTCCAAGAGACCCAGTACTTC.

This rearrangement joins TRBV27 to TRBJ2-2; D gene unclear. The V end was cut by 3 bases, the J end by 7 bases, with 6 bases between. CDR3 length: 12 residues. Germline assignment: CDR1 MNHEY and CDR2 SMNVEV (reference sequence). The CDR3 DNA follows: TGTGCCAGCAGTTTTCTGGTCGGGGAGCTGTTTTTT. Protein sequence: CASSFLVGELFF.

The rearrangement joins TRBV30 to TRBJ1-2; 8 bases are shared with TRBD1. V dropped 7 bases and J dropped 8; count of bases not matched to a gene: 12. Germline V gene data show CDR1 as GTSNPN and CDR2 as SVGIG (reference sequence). The CDR3 has 13 amino acids. CDR3 region: CASHRDRPVGYTF. CDR3 bases: TGTGCCTCGCACCGGGACAGGCCCGTCGGCTACACCTTC.

This clone was seen once. J is TRBJ1-2 and V is TRBV29-1, with 7 bases identical to TRBD1. V lost 3 bases, J lost 4 bases, and 11 bases stayed unmatched. This CDR3 is 15 amino acids long. From germline, CDR1 is SQVTM and CDR2 ANQGSEA. The CDR3: CSVEGDSRTIYGYTF. In nucleotides, the CDR3 is TGCAGCGTTGAGGGGGACAGCAGAACGATCTATGGCTACACCTTC.

In nucleotides, the CDR3 is TGTGCCAGCAGCTTCCATAGGGAGTCCTACGAGCAGTACTTC. Its translation is CASSFHRESYEQYF. The genes are TRBV7-9 and TRBJ2-7, with D possibly being TRBD2 (5 bases). Per germline, CDR1 SEHNR and CDR2 FQNEAQ (reference sequence). The V and J ends lost 3 bases and 1 base respectively, with 10 bases between them. This CDR3 comprises 14 residues. The full variable domain, completed using reference TRBV7-9 and TRBJ2-7, is DTGVSQNPRHKITKRGQNVTFRCDPISEHNRLYWYRQTLGQGPEFLTYFQNEAQLEKSRLLSDRFSAERPKGSFSTLEIQRTEQGDSAMYLCASSFHRESYEQYFGPGTRLTVT.

The V and J genes are TRBV5-6 and TRBJ2-1; D might be TRBD1 or TRBD2, each matching 6 bases. Germline CDR1 SGHDT, CDR2 YYEEEE. Trimming pared 5 bases from V and 3 bases from J, leaving 15 bases between. The CDR3 covers 15 residues. This chain's CDR3 is CASSSGASDYNEQFF. CDR3 nucleotide sequence: TGTGCCAGCAGTTCGGGGGCTAGCGACTACAATGAGCAGTTCTTC.

V usage is TRBV27 and J usage is TRBJ2-4; D is uncertain. V was cut by 4 bases and J by 0 bases, with 10 bases left in between. This CDR3 region has 15 residues. From germline, CDR1 is MNHEY and CDR2 SMNVEV (reference sequence). CDR3 DNA: TGTGCCAGCAGTTCCCATGATATAGCCAAAAACATTCAGTACTTC. Its translation is CASSSHDIAKNIQYF.

The V and J genes are TRBV5-6 and TRBJ1-1; a weak D match, TRBD1 (5 bases). The V gene's germline CDR1 is SGHDT and CDR2 YYEEEE. Between the trimmed V and J ends, which lost 1 base and 4 bases, there was a span of 11 bases. The CDR3 spans 14 residues. This chain's CDR3 is CASSLPGRTTEAFF. The DNA of the CDR3 is TGTGCCAGCAGCTTGCCAGGGCGGACCACTGAAGCTTTCTTT.

The J gene is TRBJ1-4, the V gene TRBV28, with D maybe TRBD1 (6 bases). This CDR3 contains 17 residues. Deletions cut 1 base from V and 2 bases from J, with 14 bases between. Germline CDR1 and CDR2: MDHEN and SYDVKM. The CDR3 protein is CASSLLEQGMTNEKLFF. The CDR3 nucleotides are TGTGCCAGCAGTTTATTGGAACAGGGCATGACTAATGAAAAACTGTTTTTT. Using reference TRBV28 and TRBJ1-4 for the parts outside the CDR3, the full variable domain is DVKVTQSSRYLVKRTGEKVFLECVQDMDHENMFWYRQDPGLGLRLIYFSYDVKMKEKGDIPEGYSVSREKKERFSLILESASTNQTSMYLCASSLLEQGMTNEKLFFGSGTQLSVL.

The chain uses TRBV27 and TRBJ1-6, with 9 bases aligning to TRBD1. CDR3 size: 16 residues. Germline CDR1 reads MNHEY; CDR2 reads SMNVEV (reference sequence). Trimming removed 2 bases from V and 5 bases from J; junction bases left unmatched: 4. In DNA form, the CDR3 reads TGTGCCAGCAGTTTAGACAGGGGGAGGAATAATTCACCCCTCCACTTT. It is translated as CASSLDRGRNNSPLHF.

This chain uses TRBV11-3 with TRBJ2-1; D is ambiguous. V lost 2 bases and J 10 bases, leaving 6 bases between the germline ends. This CDR3 is 11 amino acids long. From germline, CDR1 is SGHNT and CDR2 YENEEA. The CDR3 here is CASSLIGEQFF. The CDR3, as DNA: TGTGCCAGCAGCTTAATAGGGGAGCAGTTCTTC.

The count of this clone is one. DNA for the CDR3: TGCAGTGCTGACACAGATACGCAGTATTTT. It specifies CSADTDTQYF. This chain uses TRBV20-1 with TRBJ2-3; D is ambiguous. Trimming pared 5 bases from V and 2 bases from J, leaving 2 bases between. The germline CDR1 and CDR2 sequences are DFQATT and SNEGSKA (reference sequence). The CDR3 runs to 10 residues.

As regards this clone: Other nucleotide sequences in the sample specify the same CDR3. The J gene is TRBJ2-2, the V gene TRBV7-6, with 11 bases identical to TRBD2. This CDR3 is 18 amino acids long. J lost 2 bases, V lost 9 bases, and 14 bases had no gene match. Germline values: CDR1 SGHVS, CDR2 FNYEAQ. This CDR3 reads CASSETLAGGANTGELFF. DNA for the CDR3: TGTGCCAGTAGCGAGACCCTAGCGGGGGGCGCTAACACCGGGGAGCTGTTTTTT.

The CDR3 region has the DNA TGTGCCAGCAGGGGCCAGGGGGACTCCCGTATAGATACGCAGTATTTT. Amino acid sequence: CASRGQGDSRIDTQYF. This chain uses TRBV7-8 with TRBJ2-3; possible D gene TRBD1, 7 bases. The CDR3 has 16 amino acids. Trimming pared 6 bases from V and 5 bases from J, leaving 21 bases between. The germline V gene encodes CDR1 SGHVS and CDR2 FQNEAQ.

This chain uses TRBV9 with TRBJ1-2; possible D gene TRBD1, 5 bases. With 4 bases removed from V and 3 bases from J, the gap between germline ends came to 13 bases. In germline, CDR1 is SGDLS, CDR2 YYNGEE. This CDR3 spans 14 amino acids. CDR3 loop: CASSFLDNDYGYTF. The CDR3 region has the DNA TGTGCCAGCAGCTTCCTGGACAATGACTATGGCTACACCTTC.

The V and J genes are TRBV19 and TRBJ2-1, with D possibly matching TRBD2 (6 bases). Trimming cost V 5 bases and J 6 bases, with 17 bases left between them. CDR3 length: 15 amino acids. The germline CDR1 and CDR2 sequences are LNHDA and SQIVND (reference sequence). Here the CDR3 DNA reads TGTGCCAGTAGTGAGGGCAGCCCGGGGGTCAATGAGCAGTTCTTC. It yields the protein CASSEGSPGVNEQFF.

The V gene is TRBV4-2, the J gene TRBJ2-1, with 14 bases matching TRBD2. The germline CDR1 and CDR2 sequences are LGHNA and YNFKEQ. CDR3 length equals 18 residues. The trim removed 3 bases at V and 4 bases at J, leaving 8 bases unmatched. The CDR3 DNA reads as TGTGCCAGCAGCCAGATCGGGACTAGCGGGAGATCATACAATGAGCAGTTCTTC. This sequence encodes CASSQIGTSGRSYNEQFF.

This CDR3 reads CASSEKTGRNQPQHF. CDR3 DNA: TGTGCCAGCAGTGAAAAAACAGGGAGGAATCAGCCCCAGCATTTT. The chain combines TRBV6-1 with TRBJ1-5, with D perhaps matching TRBD1 (6 bases). The CDR3 is made up of 15 amino acids. Trimming took off 2 bases at V and 4 bases at J, with 12 bases between the two ends. The germline V gene encodes CDR1 MNHNS and CDR2 SASEGT.